The present TCR beta chain was sequenced within a study of blood T cell repertoires in COVID-19. The overall study: T cells, B-cell-depleted T cells, or PBMCs supplied cDNA or gDNA.

V was clipped by 4 bases and J by 7 bases, with 15 bases between them. The CDR3 totals 14 residues. Germline values: CDR1 SGHRS, CDR2 YFSETQ. The table came from immunoSEQ multiplex PCR; TCRdb's copy has only in-frame clones and leaves some out. This sample yields some 250,000 clones, of which around 88% are seen a single time; approximately 6% belongs to the top ten. This clonotype was obtained from an elderly man with acute or convalescent COVID-19. The sample taken for sequencing was peripheral blood. The chain links TRBV5-1 to TRBJ2-1, with D possibly matching TRBD1 (6 bases). DNA for the CDR3: TGCGCCAGCAGCGAGGGGGAGCTCGGGAATGAGCAGTTCTTC. This gives the protein CASSEGELGNEQFF.